The 17 T cell receptor beta chains below were found in one sample sequenced in a study of blood T cell repertoires in COVID-19. Data came from immunoSEQ multiplex PCR; TCRdb stores just in-frame clones and leaves some out. The sample includes 150,000 to 250,000 clones, 65% to 85% of them seen just once. The sequenced sample consisted of PBMCs or T cells enriched from blood (not recorded which). The receptors shown here come from a man aged 40-55 years who had recovered from COVID-19.

This clone was counted once. This chain links TRBV18 with TRBJ1-1; tentatively, D is TRBD1 (5 bases). Per germline, CDR1 KGHSH and CDR2 LQKENI. Trimming took 0 bases from V and 1 from J, leaving 6 bases between them. The CDR3 covers 14 residues. For the CDR3, the DNA is TGTGCCAGCTCACCACCAACAGGGAACACTGAAGCTTTCTTT. Translation gives CASSPPTGNTEAFF. The whole variable domain, filled in from reference TRBV18 and TRBJ1-1, reads NAGVMQNPRHLVRRRGQEARLRCSPMKGHSHVYWYRQLPEEGLKFMVYLQKENIIDESGMPKERFSAEFPKEGPSILRIQQVVRGDSAAYFCASSPPTGNTEAFFGQGTRLTVV.

The chain uses TRBV30 and TRBJ1-2, with 8 bases aligning to TRBD1. The CDR3 length is 13 residues. V lost 5 bases to trimming and J lost 7 bases; unmatched junction nucleotides: 9. Germline CDR1 is GTSNPN and CDR2 is SVGIG (reference sequence). The DNA of the CDR3 is TGTGCCTGGGCACAGGGGGTTTTAGTTGGCTACACCTTC. Protein sequence: CAWAQGVLVGYTF.

This rearrangement joins TRBV13 to TRBJ2-7, with 7 bases fitting TRBD2. Looked up from germline, CDR1 is PRHDT and CDR2 is FYEKMQ (reference sequence). This CDR3 is built from 17 residues. The V gene end was trimmed by 3 bases and the J gene end by 7 bases; junction bases not matched to a gene: 18. The CDR3 here is CASSFGPLGGASREQYF. The CDR3 coding sequence is TGTGCCAGCAGCTTTGGCCCGCTGGGAGGGGCGTCCAGGGAGCAGTACTTC.

The rearrangement joins TRBV20-1 to TRBJ2-3; 8 bases are a match to TRBD2. The V gene end was trimmed by 3 bases and the J gene end by 2 bases; junction bases not matched to a gene: 4. CDR1 DFQATT and CDR2 SNEGSKA come from the germline V gene (reference sequence). CDR3 length equals 14 residues. CDR3 nucleotides: TGCAGTGCTAGTACTAGCGGCACCACAGATACGCAGTATTTT. Translated: CSASTSGTTDTQYF.

In nucleotides, the CDR3 is TGTGCCAGCAGTTCGAATACAGGGTTTTGGAACACTGAAGCTTTCTTT. Translating it yields CASSSNTGFWNTEAFF. This chain joins TRBV6-6 and TRBJ1-1, with D perhaps TRBD1 (6 bases). The CDR3 runs 16 residues. Trimming removed 4 bases from V and 1 base from J, with 16 bases in between. The germline V gene encodes CDR1 MNHNY and CDR2 SVGAGI (reference sequence).

The J gene is TRBJ1-1, the V gene TRBV7-2; D unresolved. Germline values: CDR1 SGHTA, CDR2 FQGNSA. Trimming stripped 6 bases from V and 1 base from J, with 9 bases between. The CDR3 spans 13 residues. In DNA, the CDR3 is TGTGCCAGCAGAACATTTTCGAACACTGAAGCTTTCTTT. It specifies CASRTFSNTEAFF.

This clone has more than one count but fewer than ten. The chain employs TRBV18 and TRBJ1-1; TRBD1 is a possible D gene (6 bases). CDR1 and CDR2 from the germline V gene are KGHSH and LQKENI. This CDR3 region has 15 residues. V dropped 8 bases and J dropped 4 bases, with 20 bases sitting between them. The CDR3 sequence is CASDQDGGSVTEAFF. In DNA, the CDR3 is TGTGCCAGCGACCAGGATGGGGGCTCTGTCACTGAAGCTTTCTTT. The complete variable domain, with remaining parts taken from reference TRBV18 and TRBJ1-1, reads NAGVMQNPRHLVRRRGQEARLRCSPMKGHSHVYWYRQLPEEGLKFMVYLQKENIIDESGMPKERFSAEFPKEGPSILRIQQVVRGDSAAYFCASDQDGGSVTEAFFGQGTRLTVV.

This chain connects TRBV13 to TRBJ2-7, with D perhaps matching TRBD1 (5 bases). Per the germline V gene, CDR1 is PRHDT and CDR2 is FYEKMQ (reference sequence). V was cut by 2 bases and J by 4 bases, with 12 bases left in between. The length of the CDR3 is 14 residues. In DNA form, the CDR3 reads TGTGCCAGCAGCTTAAAAGGGGCCTCATACGAGCAGTACTTC. This gives the protein CASSLKGASYEQYF.

This chain links TRBV7-2 with TRBJ1-6, with 7 bases matching TRBD1. The ends lost 7 bases at V and 9 bases at J; junction bases unmatched: 9. This CDR3 has 14 amino acids. Germline lookup yields CDR1 SGHTA and CDR2 FQGNSA. The CDR3 nucleotides read TGTGCCAGCACCCCAGCCAGGGACAGTTCACCCCTCCACTTT. Its protein is CASTPARDSSPLHF.

The chain has TRBV4-1 and TRBJ2-7; TRBD1 matches 10 bases. The CDR3 consists of 16 residues. The V gene end was trimmed by 0 bases and the J gene end by 4 bases; junction bases not matched to a gene: 6. The germline gives CDR1 MGHRA, CDR2 YSYEKL. The CDR3 sequence is CASSQDLGTGVYEQYF. CDR3 nucleotide sequence: TGCGCCAGCAGCCAAGATCTGGGGACAGGGGTGTACGAGCAGTACTTC.

This chain uses TRBV5-1 with TRBJ2-1; TRBD2 is a possible D gene (5 bases). Deletions cut 5 bases from V and 5 bases from J, with 11 bases between. Looked up from germline, CDR1 is SGHRS and CDR2 is YFSETQ. This CDR3 has 13 residues. Here the CDR3 reads CASRYRTHNEQFF. As DNA, the CDR3 is TGCGCCAGCAGATATAGGACTCACAATGAGCAGTTCTTC.

The CDR3 loop is CASSELRAPNTEAFF. The DNA for the CDR3 is TGTGCCAGCAGTGAACTTAGAGCCCCGAACACTGAAGCTTTCTTT. The gene calls are TRBV6-1 and TRBJ1-1, with D unclear. CDR3 length: 15 amino acids. Between the trimmed V and J ends, which lost 2 bases and 1 base, there was a span of 11 bases. Per germline, CDR1 MNHNS and CDR2 SASEGT.

The chain carries TRBV21-1 and TRBJ2-5; the D segment call TRBD2 is taken from the table without a DNA check. TRBV21-1 is termed a pseudogene. The CDR3 runs 19 residues. The CDR3, as DNA: TGTGCCAGCACCCCAACTAGCGGGGGGGCCCGGCAGCGAAAAGAGACCCAGTACTTC. Protein: CASTPTSGGARQRKETQYF.

The chain couples TRBV6-5 to TRBJ1-2; 10 positions agree with TRBD1. CDR3 size: 12 residues. V shed 11 bases, J shed 7 bases, and the junction held 7 bases outside the gene matches. Germline CDR1 MNHEY, CDR2 SVGAGI. The CDR3 region is CACRQGAGGYTF. CDR3 sequence (DNA): TGTGCCTGCCGACAGGGGGCGGGTGGCTACACCTTC.

This clone was seen only once. The gene calls are TRBV7-9 and TRBJ1-3; 10 bases align to TRBD1. Losses at the gene ends were 6 bases for V and 0 bases for J; bases not matched to a gene: 14. The V gene's germline CDR1 is SEHNR and CDR2 FQNEAQ (reference sequence). This CDR3 has 19 amino acids. The DNA of the CDR3 is TGTGCCAGCAGTTTGGACAGGGGGACACTTTTGCACTCTGGAAACACCATATATTTT. Translated: CASSLDRGTLLHSGNTIYF.

This clone was detected only once. V usage is TRBV5-1 and J usage is TRBJ2-1, with 10 bases matching TRBD1. V gave up 0 bases and J gave up 6 bases; unmatched junction bases: 3. CDR3 length: 15 residues. Per germline, CDR1 SGHRS and CDR2 YFSETQ. CDR3 DNA: TGCGCCAGCAGCTTGGGAGGGACAGGGGTCAATGAGCAGTTCTTC. Its translation is CASSLGGTGVNEQFF.

This chain links TRBV7-2 with TRBJ2-1; D might be TRBD1 (5 bases). V lost 3 bases and J lost 7, with 19 bases in between. CDR3 size: 16 residues. Looked up from germline, CDR1 is SGHTA and CDR2 is FQGNSA. The CDR3: CASSFIRLQGGNEQFF. The CDR3, as DNA: TGTGCCAGCAGCTTTATAAGACTGCAGGGTGGTAATGAGCAGTTCTTC.